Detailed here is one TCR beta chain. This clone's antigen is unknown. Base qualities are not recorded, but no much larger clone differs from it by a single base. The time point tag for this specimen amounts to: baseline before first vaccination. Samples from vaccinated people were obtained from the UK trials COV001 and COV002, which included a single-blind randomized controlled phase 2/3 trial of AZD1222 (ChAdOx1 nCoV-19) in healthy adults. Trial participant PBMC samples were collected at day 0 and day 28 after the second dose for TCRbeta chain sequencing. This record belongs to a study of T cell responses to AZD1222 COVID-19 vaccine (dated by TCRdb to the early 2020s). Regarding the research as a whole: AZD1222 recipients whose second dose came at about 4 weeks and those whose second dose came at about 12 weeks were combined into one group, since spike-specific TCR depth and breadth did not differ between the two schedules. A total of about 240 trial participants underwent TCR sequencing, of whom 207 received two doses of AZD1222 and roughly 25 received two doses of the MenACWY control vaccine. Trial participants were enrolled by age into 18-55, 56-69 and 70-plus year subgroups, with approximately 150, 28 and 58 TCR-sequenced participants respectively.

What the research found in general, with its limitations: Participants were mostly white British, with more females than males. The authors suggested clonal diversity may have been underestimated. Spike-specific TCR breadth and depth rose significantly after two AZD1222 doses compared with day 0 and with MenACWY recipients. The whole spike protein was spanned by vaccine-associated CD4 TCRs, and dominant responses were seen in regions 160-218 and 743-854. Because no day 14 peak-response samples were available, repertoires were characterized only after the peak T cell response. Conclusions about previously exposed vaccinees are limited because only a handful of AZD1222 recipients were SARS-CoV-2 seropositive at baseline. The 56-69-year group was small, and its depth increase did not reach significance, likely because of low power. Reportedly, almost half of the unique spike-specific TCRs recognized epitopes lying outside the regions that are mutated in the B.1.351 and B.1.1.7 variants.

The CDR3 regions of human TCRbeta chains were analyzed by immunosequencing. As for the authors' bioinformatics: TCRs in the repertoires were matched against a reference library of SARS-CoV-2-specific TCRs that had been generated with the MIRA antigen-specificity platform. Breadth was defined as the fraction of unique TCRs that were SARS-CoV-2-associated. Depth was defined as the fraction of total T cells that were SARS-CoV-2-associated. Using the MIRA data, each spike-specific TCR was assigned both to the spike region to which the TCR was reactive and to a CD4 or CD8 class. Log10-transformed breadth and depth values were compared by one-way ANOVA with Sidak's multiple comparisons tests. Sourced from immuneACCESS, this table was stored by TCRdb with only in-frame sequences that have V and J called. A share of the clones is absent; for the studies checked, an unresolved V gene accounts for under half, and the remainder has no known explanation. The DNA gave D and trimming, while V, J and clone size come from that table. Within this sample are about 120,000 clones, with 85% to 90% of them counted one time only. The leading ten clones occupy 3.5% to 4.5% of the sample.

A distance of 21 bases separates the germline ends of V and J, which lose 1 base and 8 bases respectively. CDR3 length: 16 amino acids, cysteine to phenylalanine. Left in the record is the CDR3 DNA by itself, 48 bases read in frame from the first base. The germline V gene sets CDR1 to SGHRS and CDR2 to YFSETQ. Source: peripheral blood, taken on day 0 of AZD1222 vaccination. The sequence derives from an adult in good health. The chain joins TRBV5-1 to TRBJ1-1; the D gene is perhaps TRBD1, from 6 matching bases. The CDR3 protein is CASSLNHNGLDSEAFF. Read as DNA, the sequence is TGCGCCAGCAGCTTGAACCACAATGGTTTGGACAGCGAAGCTTTCTTT.